A single sample gave rise to the 15 T cell receptor beta chains below, sequenced in a study of blood T cells in healthy people across ages. Through a sample-barcoded 5' primer and a J-beta primer mix, a second PCR was run for about 7 to 12 cycles. TCRdb processed the 5' RACE reads anew with MiXCR; each CDR3 protein has one entry. The sample lists approximately 900,000 distinct CDR3 sequences, roughly 28% occurring once. These data also featured in a second study, about T cells of mothers and their children.

Sequenced sample: blood. The receptors derive from a woman in her thirties or forties in good health.

The V and J genes are TRBV25-1 and TRBJ1-1, with D unresolved. Trimming removed 4 bases from V and 2 bases from J, with 8 bases in between. Germline V gene data show CDR1 as MGHDK and CDR2 as SYGVNS. This CDR3 comprises 13 residues. CDR3 loop: CASSAQPNTEAFF. CDR3 in DNA: TGTGCCAGCAGTGCCCAGCCCAACACTGAAGCTTTCTTT.

The J gene is TRBJ2-5, the V gene TRBV4-2; 12 bases align to TRBD2. The DNA end lines up better with TRBJ2-7; the J call may be wrong. This CDR3 comprises 16 residues. Germline CDR1 is LGHNA and CDR2 is YNFKEQ. CDR3 residues: CASSQELTSGGCEQYF. The DNA of the CDR3 is TGTGCCAGCAGCCAAGAATTGACTAGCGGGGGCTGCGAGCAGTACTTC.

Regarding this clonotype: Since a much larger clone is just one base distant, this may be a read error. In DNA, the CDR3 is TGTGCCACCAGTGATTTCAGGGACACCGGGGAGCCGTTTTTT. Translation: CATSDFRDTGEPFF. The chain has TRBV24-1 and TRBJ2-2; D perhaps matches TRBD1 (6 bases). The CDR3 has 14 amino acids. Germline-derived CDR1 and CDR2 are KGHDR and SFDVKD.

There are a few counts of this clonotype. One junction end disagrees with the germline gene, perhaps due to a read error. The DNA of the CDR3 is TGTGCCGGCAGCTCTTTGGGACATTACAATGAGCAGTTCTTC. This sequence encodes CAGSSLGHYNEQFF. V usage is TRBV7-6 and J usage is TRBJ2-1; the D gene is possibly TRBD1 (6 bases). The CDR3 contains 14 residues. The V gene's germline CDR1 is SGHVS and CDR2 FNYEAQ.

This clonotype was counted ten times or more. This chain connects TRBV27 to TRBJ2-6; weak D call: TRBD1 (6 bases). Germline V gene data show CDR1 as MNHEY and CDR2 as SMNVEV (reference sequence). The V end was cut by 7 bases, the J end by 4 bases, with 14 bases between. The CDR3 is made up of 15 amino acids. For the CDR3, the DNA is TGTGCCAGCAAGGACAGTCCGGTCGGGGCCAACGTCCTGACTTTC. Translation gives CASKDSPVGANVLTF.

The CDR3 sequence is CASSLQAGGPNEQFF. In DNA, the CDR3 is TGTGCCAGCAGTTTACAAGCGGGGGGGCCTAATGAGCAGTTCTTC. The J gene is TRBJ2-1, the V gene TRBV27, with TRBD2 matching 10 bases. J gave up 7 bases and V 2 bases, and 5 bases lay outside the gene matches. The CDR3 is 15 amino acids. The germline V gene encodes CDR1 MNHEY and CDR2 SMNVEV (reference sequence).

This clonotype was observed at least ten times. The chain has TRBV7-9 and TRBJ1-4, with D possibly matching TRBD1 (5 bases). Germline V gene data show CDR1 as SEHNR and CDR2 as FQNEAQ (reference sequence). V shed 5 bases and J shed 13 bases, with 11 bases lying between them. The CDR3 is made up of 11 amino acids. The CDR3 coding sequence is TGTGCCAGCAGCCAGGGACCGCCACTGTTTTTT. Translating gives CASSQGPPLFF.

This chain connects TRBV9 to TRBJ1-1; D call uncertain. The germline CDR1 and CDR2 sequences are SGDLS and YYNGEE. The CDR3 sequence is 14 residues long. The germline V and J ends were trimmed by 1 base and 2 bases, with 9 bases remaining between them. The CDR3 is CASSVTGVNTEAFF. DNA for the CDR3: TGTGCCAGCAGCGTAACTGGCGTCAACACTGAAGCTTTCTTT.

The chain uses TRBV28 and TRBJ2-1; no reliable D call. Germline V gene data show CDR1 as MDHEN and CDR2 as SYDVKM. Trimming shortened V by 2 bases and J by 6 bases, and 20 bases separated the two germline ends. The CDR3 is 17 residues long. CDR3 DNA: TGTGCCAGCAGTTTAAGGCGCCCGGCGTGGGCTAGCAATGAGCAGTTCTTC. As protein: CASSLRRPAWASNEQFF.

This clonotype was found a few times. The junction and the germline gene differ at one end; a read error may be behind it. V gene TRBV7-7 combines with J gene TRBJ2-7; 8 nucleotides line up with TRBD1. The end of the DNA is better explained by TRBJ2-5, so the J call may be wrong. Germline V CDR1 and CDR2: SSHAT, FNYEAQ (reference sequence). This CDR3 is 15 amino acids long. This chain's CDR3 is CASSPGGLLGGTQYF. The CDR3 region has the DNA TGTGCTAGCAGCCCAGGGGGCTTGTTAGGGGGGACCCAGTACTTC.

This clonotype was picked up many times. This chain connects TRBV6-1 to TRBJ1-2, with a tentative D call TRBD1 (6 bases). The V gene lost 10 bases and the J gene lost 4 bases, with 19 bases spanning the gap. Germline-derived CDR1 and CDR2 are MNHNS and SASEGT. The CDR3 runs 14 residues. The CDR3 coding sequence is TGTGCCATCGAGATCGACAGGCGACGCTATGGCTACACCTTC. Protein: CAIEIDRRRYGYTF.

This clonotype was detected many times. J is TRBJ2-7 and V is TRBV13; 10 bases align to TRBD2. Germline V gene lookup returns CDR1 PRHDT and CDR2 FYEKMQ (reference sequence). The CDR3 loop spans 15 amino acids. V gave up 5 bases and J gave up 4 bases; unmatched junction bases: 8. The CDR3, as DNA: TGTGCCAGCAGCATCCAAAGCGGGGGGGCGTACGAGCAGTACTTC. Translation gives CASSIQSGGAYEQYF.

With respect to this clonotype: This may be a read error, as it is one base from a much larger clone. The chain has TRBV7-2 and TRBJ2-7, with TRBD1 matching 8 bases. Looked up from germline, CDR1 is SGHTA and CDR2 is FQGNSA. The CDR3 runs to 15 residues. The CDR3 region has the DNA TGTGCCGGCAGCCCGACCCGACAGGGGACCTACGAGCAGTACTTC. Its translation is CAGSPTRQGTYEQYF.

This clonotype occurred a few times. This clone may be a read error of a much larger clone one base away. This chain uses TRBV6-1 with TRBJ2-5; the D gene could be TRBD1 or TRBD2 (6 bases each). CDR1 and CDR2 (germline): MNHNS, SASEGT. The CDR3 runs 13 residues. Between the trimmed V and J ends, which lost 6 bases and 4 bases, there was a span of 12 bases. CDR3 DNA: TGTGCCAGCAGGGTTCGGGGGCTAGAGACCCAGTACTTC. Its translation is CASRVRGLETQYF.

Comments on this clonotype: This may stem from a read error, because a much larger clone lies one nucleotide away. The chain employs TRBV28 and TRBJ2-3; D unclear. Deletions cut 4 bases from V and 1 base from J, with 12 bases between. CDR1 MDHEN and CDR2 SYDVKM come from the germline V gene. The CDR3 has 15 amino acids. The CDR3 is CASSYIERCTDTQYF. The CDR3 DNA reads as TGTGCCAGCAGTTACATTGAGCGATGCACAGATACGCAGTATTTT.